The sequence of this T cell receptor (beta chain) was determined in a study of cytomegalovirus exposure and HLA in healthy donors. Trimming shortened V by 4 bases and J by 0 bases, and 13 bases separated the two germline ends. Germline lookup yields CDR1 SGHKS and CDR2 YYEKEE (reference sequence). CDR3 length equals 15 residues. In the case of this clone: Antigen specificity is unknown.

PCR employed 60 Vbeta and 13 Jbeta primers. Per the original data handling: Later, some 75 million unique TCR beta chains were counted in an analysis, and roughly 11 million of them were shared. The method was immunoSEQ multiplex PCR; TCRdb's version includes in-frame clones alone and lacks a portion of them. The DNA gave D and trimming, while V, J and clone size come from that table. In all, the sample yields about 200,000 clones. Study conclusions and caveats: Association with HLA alleles at 0.05 false discovery rate was found for 15,000 to 20,000 TCR beta sequences in a later analysis. Analyses of presence/absence relied on an assumption of roughly uniform sequencing depth across donors.

The V gene is TRBV5-5, the J gene TRBJ1-1; no reliable D call. This receptor was taken from a boy younger than 18 in good health and CMV-seronegative. Sequenced input: PBMCs. DNA for the CDR3: TGTGCCAGCAGCCAGAAAGGGAGTTTGAACACTGAAGCTTTCTTT. It yields the protein CASSQKGSLNTEAFF.